One and the same sample provided the 25 T cell receptor beta chains below, sequenced in a study of CD8+ T cells in alopecia areata. Sequencing templates came from extracted RNA that was reverse transcribed into cDNA. The assay was immunoSEQ multiplex PCR, and TCRdb's table has in-frame clones only and misses some. The table lists over 95,000 clones, roughly two fifths of them singletons. Sequenced material: CD4+ T cells sorted from blood. These receptor sequences come from a human donor with alopecia areata.

Only a few counts were recorded for this clone. The chain is built from TRBV29-1 and TRBJ1-1, with D unclear. The V gene lost 3 bases and the J gene lost 0 bases, with 14 bases spanning the gap. The CDR3 consists of 15 residues. Germline-derived CDR1 and CDR2 are SQVTM and ANQGSEA. In DNA form, the CDR3 reads TGCAGCGTTGATCGATCTGCCGGAGTGAACACTGAAGCTTTCTTT. Translated, it gives CSVDRSAGVNTEAFF. Looking up the rest from reference TRBV29-1 and TRBJ1-1 gives the full variable domain: SAVISQKPSRDICQRGTSLTIQCQVDSQVTMMFWYRQQPGQSLTLIATANQGSEATYESGFVIDKFPISRPNLTFSTLTVSNMSPEDSSIYLCSVDRSAGVNTEAFFGQGTRLTVV.

This sequence joins TRBV5-4 and TRBJ2-7, with 7 bases that match TRBD2. V shed 0 bases and J 2 bases; nucleotides not matched to a gene: 5. Germline V CDR1 and CDR2: SGHNT, YYREEE (reference sequence). The CDR3 sequence is 15 residues long. The CDR3 bases are TGTGCCAGCAGCTTGGAGTCTAGCGGCACCTACGAGCAGTACTTC. Encoded protein: CASSLESSGTYEQYF.

V is TRBV28 and J is TRBJ2-6; D is undetermined. CDR1 and CDR2 from the germline V gene are MDHEN and SYDVKM. Between the trimmed V and J ends, which lost 6 bases and 0 bases, there was a span of 9 bases. This CDR3 spans 15 amino acids. CDR3 DNA sequence: TGTGCCAGCAGACGGAAGTACTCTGGGGCCAACGTCCTGACTTTC. It codes for CASRRKYSGANVLTF.

This clone was seen only once. The CDR3 region is CASSQPVRELTDTQYF. The DNA of the CDR3 is TGTGCCAGCAGCCAACCTGTAAGGGAGCTCACAGATACGCAGTATTTT. This chain uses TRBV4-2 with TRBJ2-3, with D perhaps matching TRBD2 (5 bases). CDR3 length equals 16 residues. The germline CDR1 and CDR2 sequences are LGHNA and YNFKEQ. V was cut by 2 bases and J by 2 bases, with 14 bases left in between.

This chain joins TRBV15 and TRBJ2-5; 10 bases map to TRBD1. Germline assignment: CDR1 LNHNV and CDR2 YYDKDF (reference sequence). Trimming removed 2 bases from V and 3 bases from J; junction bases left unmatched: 3. This CDR3 contains 15 residues. In nucleotides, the CDR3 is TGTGCCACCAGCAGACCGGGACAGGGGAAAGAGACCCAGTACTTC. Its translation: CATSRPGQGKETQYF.

In DNA form, the CDR3 reads TGTGCCAGCAGCCTAAACCTACCGACAGGGACCATTCAGTACTTC. The encoded protein is CASSLNLPTGTIQYF. The chain links TRBV28 to TRBJ2-4; TRBD1 matches 7 bases. CDR1 is MDHEN, CDR2 SYDVKM, per germline. This CDR3 is 15 amino acids long. With V trimmed by 6 bases and J by 9 bases, 14 bases remained unmatched. The full variable domain, its missing parts supplied by reference TRBV28 and TRBJ2-4, is DVKVTQSSRYLVKRTGEKVFLECVQDMDHENMFWYRQDPGLGLRLIYFSYDVKMKEKGDIPEGYSVSREKKERFSLILESASTNQTSMYLCASSLNLPTGTIQYFGAGTRLSVL.

The chain links TRBV20-1 to TRBJ2-3; the D is unclear. V was pared by 4 bases and J by 4 bases, with 6 bases between. CDR1 is DFQATT and CDR2 is SNEGSKA in the germline V gene (reference sequence). This CDR3 contains 11 residues. For the CDR3, the DNA is TGCAGTGCTACCTTAGCAGATACGCAGTATTTT. Translated, it gives CSATLADTQYF.

The DNA for the CDR3 is TGTGCCTGGAGTGTCCAAGGGGGGACAGATACGCAGTATTTT. Translating gives CAWSVQGGTDTQYF. This rearrangement joins TRBV30 to TRBJ2-3; D may match TRBD1 or TRBD2 (6 bases each). The V end was cut by 0 bases, the J end by 3 bases, with 10 bases between. The CDR3 extends over 14 amino acids. In germline, CDR1 is GTSNPN, CDR2 SVGIG (reference sequence).

The rearrangement links TRBV29-1 to TRBJ1-1; D unclear. The CDR3 sequence is 14 residues long. Germline CDR1 and CDR2: SQVTM and ANQGSEA. The germline V and J ends were trimmed by 4 bases and 6 bases, with 18 bases remaining between them. The CDR3 protein is CSVVAWTSPPEAFF. The CDR3 nucleotides are TGCAGCGTTGTGGCGTGGACCTCTCCGCCTGAAGCTTTCTTT.

This clone was seen only a few times. DNA for the CDR3: TGCGCCAGCAGCTTGGATGTCTTCAGATACGAGCAGTACTTC. It codes for CASSLDVFRYEQYF. The chain uses TRBV5-1 and TRBJ2-7, with D unresolved. This CDR3 has 14 residues. Between the trimmed V and J ends, which lost 0 bases and 4 bases, there was a span of 11 bases. CDR1 is SGHRS, CDR2 YFSETQ, per germline.

V is TRBV30 and J is TRBJ1-2; no clear D gene. Germline V gene data show CDR1 as GTSNPN and CDR2 as SVGIG (reference sequence). There are 16 residues in the CDR3. Trimming shortened V by 0 bases and J by 4 bases, and 18 bases separated the two germline ends. CDR3 residues: CAWSVRLVENSYGYTF. The DNA of the CDR3 is TGTGCCTGGAGTGTACGTTTGGTCGAGAACTCCTATGGCTACACCTTC.

The V and J genes are TRBV2 and TRBJ2-5; D is undetermined. CDR1 is SNHLY and CDR2 is FYNNEI in the germline V gene. CDR3 length equals 11 residues. Trimming removed 9 bases at V and 2 bases at J, with 7 bases between. CDR3 DNA: TGTGCCAGGGCAGTACAAGAGACCCAGTACTTC. Amino acids: CARAVQETQYF.

V and J are TRBV6-5 and TRBJ2-1; 9 bases are shared with TRBD2. The J segment lost 6 bases and the V segment lost 0 bases, leaving 3 bases of the junction unmatched. CDR3 size: 15 residues. Germline loops: CDR1 MNHEY, CDR2 SVGAGI. DNA for the CDR3: TGTGCCAGCAGTTACTCCGGGACTAGCACCAATGAGCAGTTCTTC. This codes for CASSYSGTSTNEQFF.

This clone was picked up one time. The chain combines TRBV6-5 with TRBJ1-6, with D unresolved. V lost 4 bases, J lost 7 bases, and 11 bases lay in between. From germline, CDR1 is MNHEY and CDR2 SVGAGI. The CDR3 length is 14 residues. The CDR3 DNA is TGTGCCAGCAGTTTTACCCGGACGAATTCACCCCTCCACTTT. Its translation is CASSFTRTNSPLHF.

The rearrangement uses TRBV30 and TRBJ1-1; no firm D call. Germline loops: CDR1 GTSNPN, CDR2 SVGIG (reference sequence). CDR3 size: 13 residues. Trimming removed 4 bases from V and 4 bases from J, with 13 bases in between. CDR3 in amino acids: CAWIGISGTEAFF. CDR3 DNA: TGTGCCTGGATTGGGATAAGTGGCACTGAAGCTTTCTTT. The full variable domain, completed using reference TRBV30 and TRBJ1-1, is SQTIHQWPATLVQPVGSPLSLECTVEGTSNPNLYWYRQAAGRGLQLLFYSVGIGQISSEVPQNLSASRPQDRQFILSSKKLLLSDSGFYLCAWIGISGTEAFFGQGTRLTVV.

For the CDR3, the DNA is TGCGCCAGCATGGACAGGGGGCGTAATACGCAGTATTTT. Its protein is CASMDRGRNTQYF. The chain employs TRBV10-2 and TRBJ2-3, with TRBD1 identical over 11 bases. This CDR3 is 13 amino acids long. V lost 7 bases and J lost 7; bases outside the gene matches: 4. CDR1 is WSHSY, CDR2 SAAADI, per germline.

Only one count was recorded for this clone. The V and J genes are TRBV30 and TRBJ1-5; the D is unclear. V was pared by 3 bases and J by 2 bases, with 14 bases between. Per the germline V gene, CDR1 is GTSNPN and CDR2 is SVGIG (reference sequence). The CDR3 contains 15 residues. The CDR3 DNA follows: TGTGCCTGGAGGCGGTCGGGGAGGGGCAATCAGCCCCAGCATTTT. Protein sequence: CAWRRSGRGNQPQHF. Filled out from reference TRBV30 and TRBJ1-5, the complete variable domain reads SQTIHQWPATLVQPVGSPLSLECTVEGTSNPNLYWYRQAAGRGLQLLFYSVGIGQISSEVPQNLSASRPQDRQFILSSKKLLLSDSGFYLCAWRRSGRGNQPQHFGDGTRLSIL.

The chain carries TRBV2 and TRBJ2-7; 8 bases are a match to TRBD1. Germline trimming cut 7 bases from V and 2 bases from J; bases unmatched to any gene: 4. The CDR3 is made up of 13 amino acids. CDR1 SNHLY and CDR2 FYNNEI come from the germline V gene. The CDR3: CASTGQGAYEQYF. CDR3 DNA: TGTGCCAGCACCGGACAGGGTGCCTACGAGCAGTACTTC.

This clone showed up just once. The V and J genes are TRBV27 and TRBJ2-7, with 7 bases matching TRBD2. CDR1 MNHEY and CDR2 SMNVEV come from the germline V gene (reference sequence). The CDR3 has 16 residues. V lost 1 base to trimming and J lost 7 bases; unmatched junction nucleotides: 13. The CDR3 reads CASSLFLSGAVGEQYF. For the CDR3, the DNA is TGTGCCAGCAGTTTATTCCTCAGCGGGGCCGTGGGGGAGCAGTACTTC.

The J gene is TRBJ1-5, the V gene TRBV2; D is uncertain. CDR1 and CDR2 (germline): SNHLY, FYNNEI. The V gene lost 1 base and the J gene lost 1 base, with 2 bases spanning the gap. CDR3 length equals 13 residues. The CDR3 coding sequence is TGTGCCAGCAGTGAAGAGAGCAATCAGCCCCAGCATTTT. It specifies CASSEESNQPQHF.

This clone was seen once. The chain couples TRBV6-1 to TRBJ2-1; weak D call: TRBD1 (5 bases). The CDR3 contains 15 residues. Germline loops: CDR1 MNHNS, CDR2 SASEGT. Trimming took 2 bases from V and 6 from J, leaving 14 bases between them. CDR3 in DNA: TGTGCCAGCAGTGAATTTCACAGGACCATCAATGAGCAGTTCTTC. It codes for CASSEFHRTINEQFF.

This clone has a single count. This chain joins TRBV25-1 and TRBJ1-2, with D possibly being TRBD1 (5 bases). CDR3 length equals 14 residues. V lost 8 bases to trimming and J lost 4 bases, with 17 bases between them. In germline, CDR1 is MGHDK, CDR2 SYGVNS. CDR3 sequence (DNA): TGTGCCAGCCGGGGCCGCGAGGGGAGCTATGGCTACACCTTC. Translating gives CASRGREGSYGYTF.

The chain employs TRBV4-2 and TRBJ1-2; D perhaps matches TRBD1 (6 bases). The CDR3 sequence is 17 residues long. V lost 0 bases, J lost 4 bases, and 18 bases lay in between. From germline, CDR1 is LGHNA and CDR2 YNFKEQ. CDR3 in DNA: TGTGCCAGCAGCCAAGAACAACTCCAGGGGCCACTCTATGGCTACACCTTC. Its translation is CASSQEQLQGPLYGYTF.

The chain employs TRBV6-5 and TRBJ1-1; 7 bases agree with TRBD1. Germline lookup yields CDR1 MNHEY and CDR2 SVGAGI. The length of the CDR3 is 14 residues. Losses at the gene ends were 6 bases for V and 1 base for J; bases not matched to a gene: 5. DNA of the CDR3: TGTGCCAGCAGCAACAGGGGCTCGAACACTGAAGCTTTCTTT. This gives the protein CASSNRGSNTEAFF.

This clone was observed a handful of times. The rearrangement joins TRBV5-1 to TRBJ1-4, with TRBD1 identical over 10 bases. Trimming took 0 bases from V and 14 from J; bases not matched to a gene: 10. In germline, CDR1 is SGHRS, CDR2 YFSETQ. This CDR3 has 15 residues. CDR3 protein: CASSLERDRGFGLFF. CDR3 DNA sequence: TGCGCCAGCAGCTTGGAGAGGGACAGGGGTTTCGGGCTGTTTTTT.